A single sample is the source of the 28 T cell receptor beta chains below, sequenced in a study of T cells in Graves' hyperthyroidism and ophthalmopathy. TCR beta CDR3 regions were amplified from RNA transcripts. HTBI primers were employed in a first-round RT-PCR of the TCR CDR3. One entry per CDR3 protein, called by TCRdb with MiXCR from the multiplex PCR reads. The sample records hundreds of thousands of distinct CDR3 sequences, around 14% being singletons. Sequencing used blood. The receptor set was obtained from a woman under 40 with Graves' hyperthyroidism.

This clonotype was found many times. The CDR3 bases are TGTGCCAGCAGCCCGGGGGGCAACAGGAACACTGAAGCTTTCTTT. It translates to CASSPGGNRNTEAFF. The V gene is TRBV7-3, the J gene TRBJ1-1, with D possibly TRBD1 on 6 matching bases. The CDR3 sequence is 15 residues long. The V gene's germline CDR1 is SGHTA and CDR2 FQGTGA. V was cut by 5 bases and J by 1 base, with 14 bases left in between.

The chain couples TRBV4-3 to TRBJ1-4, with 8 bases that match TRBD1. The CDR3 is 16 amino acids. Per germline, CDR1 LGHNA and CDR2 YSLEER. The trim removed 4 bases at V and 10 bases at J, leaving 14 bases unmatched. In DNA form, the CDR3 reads TGCGCCAGCAGCCGGTCACAGGGGGACGGAGGAGGAAAACTGTTTTTT. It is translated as CASSRSQGDGGGKLFF.

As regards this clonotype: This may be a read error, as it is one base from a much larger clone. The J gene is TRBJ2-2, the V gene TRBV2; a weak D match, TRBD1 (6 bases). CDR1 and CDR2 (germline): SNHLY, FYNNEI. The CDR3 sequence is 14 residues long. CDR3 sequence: CVSKRAGVSGELFF. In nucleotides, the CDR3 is TGTGTCAGCAAAAGGGCAGGGGTTAGCGGGGAGCTGTTTTTT.

CDR3 DNA: TGCAGTGCTAGTTCGGGACAGACGAATTCACCCCTCCACTTT. This encodes CSASSGQTNSPLHF. The chain couples TRBV20-1 to TRBJ1-6; 7 bases map to TRBD1. CDR3 size: 14 residues. Per the germline V gene, CDR1 is DFQATT and CDR2 is SNEGSKA (reference sequence). With 3 bases clipped from V and 7 bases from J, the junction kept 6 bases outside the gene matches.

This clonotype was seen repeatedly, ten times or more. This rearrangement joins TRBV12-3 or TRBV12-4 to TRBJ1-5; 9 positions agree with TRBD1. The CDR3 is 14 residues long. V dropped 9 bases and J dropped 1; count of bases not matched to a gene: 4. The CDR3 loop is CARRTGASNQPQHF. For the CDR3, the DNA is TGTGCCAGGAGGACAGGGGCGAGCAATCAGCCCCAGCATTTT.

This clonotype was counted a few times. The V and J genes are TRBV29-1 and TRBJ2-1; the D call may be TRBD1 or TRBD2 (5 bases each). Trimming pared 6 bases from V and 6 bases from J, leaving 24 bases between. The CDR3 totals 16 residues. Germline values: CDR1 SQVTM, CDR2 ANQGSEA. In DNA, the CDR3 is TGCAGCGTATTAGGTCGGGACGGGCCCCGGAGCAATGAGCAGTTCTTC. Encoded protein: CSVLGRDGPRSNEQFF.

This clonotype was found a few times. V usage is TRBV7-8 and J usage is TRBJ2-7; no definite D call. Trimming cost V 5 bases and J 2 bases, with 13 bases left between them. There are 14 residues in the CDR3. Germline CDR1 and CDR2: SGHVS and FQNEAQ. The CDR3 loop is CASSLRPRAYEQYF. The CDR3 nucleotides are TGTGCCAGCAGCCTACGTCCAAGGGCCTACGAGCAGTACTTC.

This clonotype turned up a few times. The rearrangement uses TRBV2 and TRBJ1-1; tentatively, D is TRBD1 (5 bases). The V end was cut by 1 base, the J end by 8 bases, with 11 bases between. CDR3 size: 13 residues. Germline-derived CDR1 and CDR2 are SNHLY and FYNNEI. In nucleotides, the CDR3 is TGTGCCAGCAGTGAAGTACAGGAACTCGAAGCTTTCTTT. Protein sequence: CASSEVQELEAFF.

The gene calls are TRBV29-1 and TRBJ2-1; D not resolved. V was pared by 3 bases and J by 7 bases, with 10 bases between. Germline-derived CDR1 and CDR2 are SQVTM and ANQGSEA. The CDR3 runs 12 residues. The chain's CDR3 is CSVEGIRNEQFF. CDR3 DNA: TGCAGCGTTGAGGGGATTCGGAATGAGCAGTTCTTC.

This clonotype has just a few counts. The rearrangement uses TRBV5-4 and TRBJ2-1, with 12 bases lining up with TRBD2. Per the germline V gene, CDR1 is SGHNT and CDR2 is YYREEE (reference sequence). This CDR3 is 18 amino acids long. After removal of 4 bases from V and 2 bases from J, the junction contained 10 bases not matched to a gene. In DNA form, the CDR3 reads TGTGCCAGCAGCCCGGATGCTAGGACTAGCGGGACCTACAATGAGCAGTTCTTC. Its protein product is CASSPDARTSGTYNEQFF.

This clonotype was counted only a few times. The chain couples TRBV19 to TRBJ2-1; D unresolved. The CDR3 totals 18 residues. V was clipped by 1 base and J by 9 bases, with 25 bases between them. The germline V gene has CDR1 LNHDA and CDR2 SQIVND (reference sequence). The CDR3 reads CASSIGTWASIGDLEQFF. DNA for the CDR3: TGTGCCAGTAGTATAGGTACTTGGGCCTCCATTGGGGATCTTGAGCAGTTCTTC.

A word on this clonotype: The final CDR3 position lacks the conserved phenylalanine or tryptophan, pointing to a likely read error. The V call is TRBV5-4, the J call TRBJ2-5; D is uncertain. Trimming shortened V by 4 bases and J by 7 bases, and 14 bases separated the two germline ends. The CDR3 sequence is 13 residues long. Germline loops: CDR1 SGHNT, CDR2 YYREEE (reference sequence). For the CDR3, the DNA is TGTGCCAGCAGCCCAGACCCTGTGGGGACCCAGTACCTC. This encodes CASSPDPVGTQYL.

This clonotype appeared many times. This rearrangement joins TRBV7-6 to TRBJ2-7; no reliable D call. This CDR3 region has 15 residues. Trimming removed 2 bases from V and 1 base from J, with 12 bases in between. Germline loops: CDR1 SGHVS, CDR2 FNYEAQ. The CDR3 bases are TGTGCCAGCAGCTTAATGGCAGGAGATTCCTACGAGCAGTACTTC. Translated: CASSLMAGDSYEQYF.

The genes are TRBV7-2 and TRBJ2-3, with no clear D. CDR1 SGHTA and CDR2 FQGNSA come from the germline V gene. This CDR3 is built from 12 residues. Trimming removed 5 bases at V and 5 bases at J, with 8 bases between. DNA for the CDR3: TGTGCCAGCAGCCAATCCGTAGATACGCAGTATTTT. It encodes CASSQSVDTQYF.

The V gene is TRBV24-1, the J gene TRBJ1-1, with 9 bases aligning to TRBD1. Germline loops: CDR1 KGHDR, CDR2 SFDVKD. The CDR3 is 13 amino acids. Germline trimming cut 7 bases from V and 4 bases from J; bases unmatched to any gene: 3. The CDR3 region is CATRMTGGTEAFF. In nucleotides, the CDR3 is TGTGCCACCAGGATGACAGGGGGCACTGAAGCTTTCTTT.

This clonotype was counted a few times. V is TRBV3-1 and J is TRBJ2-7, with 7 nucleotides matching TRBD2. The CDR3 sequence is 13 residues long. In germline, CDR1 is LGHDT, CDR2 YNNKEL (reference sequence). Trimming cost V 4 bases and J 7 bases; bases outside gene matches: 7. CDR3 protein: CASSLGTISEQYF. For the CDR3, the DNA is TGTGCCAGCAGCCTAGGGACTATCTCGGAGCAGTACTTC.

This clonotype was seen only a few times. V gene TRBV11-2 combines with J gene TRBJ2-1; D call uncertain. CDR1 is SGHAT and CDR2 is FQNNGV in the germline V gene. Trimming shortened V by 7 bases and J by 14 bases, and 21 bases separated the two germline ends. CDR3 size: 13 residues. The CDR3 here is CASTLAAARSKFF. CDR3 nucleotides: TGTGCCAGCACCCTCGCGGCCGCGAGATCTAAGTTCTTC.

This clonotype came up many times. As DNA, the CDR3 is TGTGCCAGCAGCCGGGTGAACGGGGAGCTGTTTTTT. Protein: CASSRVNGELFF. V gene TRBV28 combines with J gene TRBJ2-2; D remains unclear. The CDR3 loop spans 12 amino acids. V lost 6 bases, J lost 7 bases, and 9 bases lay in between. Germline V CDR1 and CDR2: MDHEN, SYDVKM. The variable domain in full, completed from reference TRBV28 and TRBJ2-2, reads DVKVTQSSRYLVKRTGEKVFLECVQDMDHENMFWYRQDPGLGLRLIYFSYDVKMKEKGDIPEGYSVSREKKERFSLILESASTNQTSMYLCASSRVNGELFFGEGSRLTVL.

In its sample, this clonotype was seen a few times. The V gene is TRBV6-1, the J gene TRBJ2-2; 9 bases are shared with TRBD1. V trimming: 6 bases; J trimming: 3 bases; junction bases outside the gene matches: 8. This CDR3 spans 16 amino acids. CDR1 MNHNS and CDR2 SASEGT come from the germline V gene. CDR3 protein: CASSLEGQGYTGELFF. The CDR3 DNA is TGTGCCAGCAGCTTAGAGGGACAGGGATACACCGGGGAGCTGTTTTTT.

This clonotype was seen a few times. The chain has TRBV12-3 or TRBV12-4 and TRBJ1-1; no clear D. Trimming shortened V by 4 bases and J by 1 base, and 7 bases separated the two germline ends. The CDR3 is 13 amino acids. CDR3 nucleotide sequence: TGTGCCAGCAGTTCCGCGGCGAACACTGAAGCTTTCTTT. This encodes CASSSAANTEAFF.

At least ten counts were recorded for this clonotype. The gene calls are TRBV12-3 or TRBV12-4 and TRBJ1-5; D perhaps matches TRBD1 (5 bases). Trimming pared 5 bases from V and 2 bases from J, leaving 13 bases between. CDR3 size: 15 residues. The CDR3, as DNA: TGTGCCAGCAGTCCAGGGTCGATCCGCAATCAGCCCCAGCATTTT. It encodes CASSPGSIRNQPQHF.

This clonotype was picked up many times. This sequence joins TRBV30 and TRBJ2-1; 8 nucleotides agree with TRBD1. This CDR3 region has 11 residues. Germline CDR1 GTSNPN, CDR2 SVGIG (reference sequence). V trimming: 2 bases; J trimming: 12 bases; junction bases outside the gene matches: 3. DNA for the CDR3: TGTGCCTGGAGTCCAGGACAGGGGCAGTTCTTC. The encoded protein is CAWSPGQGQFF. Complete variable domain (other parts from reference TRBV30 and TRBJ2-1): SQTIHQWPATLVQPVGSPLSLECTVEGTSNPNLYWYRQAAGRGLQLLFYSVGIGQISSEVPQNLSASRPQDRQFILSSKKLLLSDSGFYLCAWSPGQGQFFGPGTRLTVL.

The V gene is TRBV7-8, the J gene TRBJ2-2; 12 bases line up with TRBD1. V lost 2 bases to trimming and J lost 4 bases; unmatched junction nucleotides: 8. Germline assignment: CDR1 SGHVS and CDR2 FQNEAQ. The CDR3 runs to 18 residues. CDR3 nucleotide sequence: TGTGCCAGCAGCTTAAGAGAGACGGGACAGGGGGCCACCGGGGAGCTGTTTTTT. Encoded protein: CASSLRETGQGATGELFF.

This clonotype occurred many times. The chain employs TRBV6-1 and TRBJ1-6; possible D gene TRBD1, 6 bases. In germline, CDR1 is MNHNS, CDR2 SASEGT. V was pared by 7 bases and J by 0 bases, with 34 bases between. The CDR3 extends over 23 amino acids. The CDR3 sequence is CASTHGVIGGAFDSSSYNSPLHF. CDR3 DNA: TGTGCCAGCACCCACGGGGTGATTGGGGGGGCTTTTGATTCGAGCTCCTATAATTCACCCCTCCACTTT.

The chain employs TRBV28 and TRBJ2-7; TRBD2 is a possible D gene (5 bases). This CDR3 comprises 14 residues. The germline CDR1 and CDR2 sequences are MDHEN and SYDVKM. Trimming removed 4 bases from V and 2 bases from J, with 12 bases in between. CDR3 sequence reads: CASSSSSGTYEQYF. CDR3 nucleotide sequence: TGTGCCAGCAGTTCCTCCAGCGGAACCTACGAGCAGTACTTC. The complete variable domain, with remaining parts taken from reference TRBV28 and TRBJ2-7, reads DVKVTQSSRYLVKRTGEKVFLECVQDMDHENMFWYRQDPGLGLRLIYFSYDVKMKEKGDIPEGYSVSREKKERFSLILESASTNQTSMYLCASSSSSGTYEQYFGPGTRLTVT.

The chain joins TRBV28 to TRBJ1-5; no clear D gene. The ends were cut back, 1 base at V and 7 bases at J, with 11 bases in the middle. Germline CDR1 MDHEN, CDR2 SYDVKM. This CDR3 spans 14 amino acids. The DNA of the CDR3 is TGTGCCAGCAGTTTATCAGGCCCGAGGCAGCCCCAGCATTTT. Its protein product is CASSLSGPRQPQHF.

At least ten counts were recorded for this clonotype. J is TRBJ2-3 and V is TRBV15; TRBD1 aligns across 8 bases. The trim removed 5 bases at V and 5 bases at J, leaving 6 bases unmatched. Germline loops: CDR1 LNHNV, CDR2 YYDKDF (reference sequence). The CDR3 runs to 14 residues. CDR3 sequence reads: CATSPDRVGDTQYF. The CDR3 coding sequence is TGTGCCACCAGCCCGGACAGGGTAGGAGATACGCAGTATTTT. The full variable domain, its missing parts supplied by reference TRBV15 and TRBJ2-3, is DAMVIQNPRYQVTQFGKPVTLSCSQTLNHNVMYWYQQKSSQAPKLLFHYYDKDFNNEADTPDNFQSRRPNTSFCFLDIRSPGLGDTAMYLCATSPDRVGDTQYFGPGTRLTVL.

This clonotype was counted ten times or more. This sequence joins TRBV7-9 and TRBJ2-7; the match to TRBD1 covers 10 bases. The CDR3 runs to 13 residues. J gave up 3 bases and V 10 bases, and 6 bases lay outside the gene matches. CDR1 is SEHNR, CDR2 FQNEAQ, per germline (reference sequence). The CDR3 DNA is TGTGCCACTGACAGGGGGCTAGTCTACGAGCAGTACTTC. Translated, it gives CATDRGLVYEQYF.